This paragraph covers one T cell receptor (beta chain) sequence. The sample belongs to a study of blood T cell repertoires in COVID-19. Study-level information: Material from acute and convalescent COVID-19 was sourced from the United States, Italy and Spain. PBMCs, B-cell-depleted T cells, or T cells were the source of the cDNA or gDNA that made up the material.

The length of the CDR3 is 14 residues. Looked up from germline, CDR1 is LGHDT and CDR2 is YNNKEL (reference sequence). The ends lost 0 bases at V and 11 bases at J; junction bases unmatched: 8. Here immunoSEQ multiplex PCR was the method, and the copy in TCRdb shows in-frame clones only, minus some. The data contain tens of thousands of clones, more than 70% of them singletons. The sample was peripheral blood. The source is a man between 60 and 75 years old with acute or convalescent COVID-19. The chain joins TRBV3-1 (or the pseudogene TRBV3-2) to TRBJ1-1; 8 nucleotides match TRBD1. The chain's CDR3 is CASSQDPQGAEAFF. The CDR3 DNA reads as TGTGCCAGCAGCCAAGATCCCCAGGGGGCGGAGGCTTTCTTT.